This paragraph covers one TCR beta chain sequence. As for time point: newly diagnosed GD, antithyroid drugs for less than 3 months. PBMC-extracted RNA yielded the TCR library. Roughly 9.2 milliliters of peripheral blood were drawn into EDTA tubes. The data stem from a study of regulatory T cells in long-lasting Graves disease. Building the TCR beta libraries relied on iRepertoire HTBI primers, and CDR3 regions underwent Arm-PCR. One entry per CDR3 protein results from TCRdb running MiXCR on the multiplex PCR reads. The sample consists of around 450,000 distinct CDR3 sequences, 14% to 15% of them appearing once. Germline lookup yields CDR1 SGHNT and CDR2 YENEEA. V was cut by 4 bases and J by 5 bases, with 11 bases left in between. The CDR3 is made up of 14 amino acids. The sample was also reused in another study, on T cells in Graves' hyperthyroidism and ophthalmopathy. As reported in that work: Each patient was aged 18 to 65 and had newly diagnosed hyperthyroidism of under 2 months' duration. Any patient presenting with uncontrolled infection, other autoimmune disease, pregnancy or lactation was left out.

This clonotype was sampled from a woman in her thirties or forties with Graves disease. The sample consisted of peripheral blood mononuclear cells (PBMCs), taken at new diagnosis, from a patient treated with antithyroid drugs. V gene TRBV11-3 combines with J gene TRBJ2-2; D is uncertain. For the CDR3, the DNA is TGTGCCAGCAGCTCCTGGGAAGCGACCGGGGAGCTGTTTTTT. Translation gives CASSSWEATGELFF.